This TCR beta chain was identified during a study of shared clonotypes between healthy human individuals. On the study more broadly: Aged between 18 and 49, the donors were a couple of women and three men.

It was across several immunoSEQ plates that each subset's genomic DNA was evenly split. Produced via immunoSEQ multiplex PCR; TCRdb's table is partial and in-frame only. The sample has hundreds of thousands of clones, roughly 96% seen once. CD45RO negativity and positive selection for CCR7 defined naive CD8 cells, a population that excluded terminally differentiated effector memory CD45RA+ cells. The junction had 5 bases not matched to a gene; V was cut back by 5 bases and J by 5 bases. The length of the CDR3 is 13 residues. Germline V gene lookup returns CDR1 MGHDK and CDR2 SYGVNS. This chain connects TRBV25-1 to TRBJ2-5; 7 nucleotides line up with TRBD1. Sequences were obtained from naive CD8+ T cells sorted from blood. This TCR came from a woman aged 25 to 39 in good health. In DNA form, the CDR3 reads TGTGCCAGCAGTCCTTTAGGGGGCGAGACCCAGTACTTC. It encodes CASSPLGGETQYF.